This TCR beta chain is from a study of T cells after yellow fever vaccination. Study-level background: SMART-Seq v4 Ultra Low Input prepared libraries from low-cell fractions.

Conversion of TCR transcripts into cDNA relied on 5'RACE template switching, which added a universal primer site and UMIs. TCRdb reanalysed the 5' RACE reads using MiXCR and keeps one entry per CDR3 protein. The table records under 550,000 distinct CDR3 sequences, just over 20% of them present only once. In regard to this clonotype: Its antigen is as yet unknown.

Findings and caveats of the study: Abundant clonotypes (contaminants from the bulk population) could be present in FACS-sorted repertoires.

The sequence derives from a man younger than 35 who received the YFV17D yellow fever vaccine. The sample consisted of PBMCs, taken around 3 weeks after the first yellow fever vaccination.

CDR3 sequence reads: CASSAKVGLAYGYTF. In nucleotides, the CDR3 is TGTGCCAGCAGCGCCAAGGTTGGACTGGCCTATGGCTACACCTTC. The chain uses TRBV3-1 and TRBJ1-2, with D unresolved. Looked up from germline, CDR1 is LGHDT and CDR2 is YNNKEL (reference sequence). V lost 5 bases, J lost 4 bases, and 17 bases lay in between. The CDR3 extends over 15 amino acids.